Listed below are T cell receptor beta chains from one sample, sequenced in a study of T cells in localized non-small cell lung cancer. Method: immunoSEQ multiplex PCR; TCRdb's copy keeps in-frame clones and lacks some. Among 35,000 to 45,000 clones listed, almost 90% were seen once. Sequencing was performed on peripheral blood, taken before any cancer treatment. Receptors originate from a female donor over 55 with stage I squamous cell lung carcinoma. Each CDR3 is given with its conserved first and last residue. A D gene is named only where the DNA matches it firmly. Clone size is shown for a subset of rows, as once, few, many or a class of expanded clone.

d_call: TRBD2
clone_size: .
j_call: TRBJ2-1
v_call: TRBV13
cdr3_aa: CASSLPGLAGAIEQFF
cdr3_nt: TGTGCCAGCAGCTTGCCGGGACTAGCGGGAGCTATTGAGCAGTTCTTC

d_call: .
clone_size: .
j_call: TRBJ1-2
v_call: TRBV6-6
cdr3_aa: CASSPEGRGGYTF
cdr3_nt: TGTGCCAGCAGTCCAGAAGGTAGAGGTGGCTACACCTTC

d_call: TRBD1
clone_size: few
j_call: TRBJ1-5
v_call: TRBV18
cdr3_aa: CASSTQGTGNQPQHF
cdr3_nt: TGTGCCAGCTCAACACAGGGGACGGGCAATCAGCCCCAGCATTTT

d_call: TRBD2
clone_size: .
j_call: TRBJ2-7
v_call: TRBV19
cdr3_aa: CASSFRTSGYEQYF
cdr3_nt: TGTGCCAGTAGCTTCCGGACTAGCGGCTACGAGCAGTACTTC

d_call: TRBD2
clone_size: .
j_call: TRBJ2-1
v_call: TRBV2
cdr3_aa: CASSPRVLAGVSEQFF
cdr3_nt: TGTGCCAGCAGCCCAAGAGTCCTAGCGGGAGTAAGTGAGCAGTTCTTC

d_call: .
clone_size: .
j_call: TRBJ1-3
v_call: TRBV5-1
cdr3_aa: CASSPSQGGRNTIYF
cdr3_nt: TGCGCCAGCAGCCCATCGCAGGGTGGGCGAAACACCATATATTTT

d_call: .
clone_size: .
j_call: TRBJ2-7
v_call: TRBV11-2
cdr3_aa: CASSPGRGTYEQYF
cdr3_nt: TGTGCCAGCAGCCCTGGACGGGGTACCTACGAGCAGTACTTC

d_call: .
clone_size: .
j_call: TRBJ2-7
v_call: TRBV5-1
cdr3_aa: CASSLVQAGSEQYF
cdr3_nt: TGCGCCAGCAGCTTGGTCCAGGCTGGGTCCGAGCAGTACTTC

d_call: .
clone_size: .
j_call: TRBJ2-7
v_call: TRBV4-3
cdr3_aa: CASSQELANSYEQYF
cdr3_nt: TGCGCCAGCAGCCAAGAACTAGCCAACTCCTACGAGCAGTACTTC

d_call: .
clone_size: .
j_call: TRBJ2-7
v_call: TRBV2
cdr3_aa: CASREATGTYEQYF
cdr3_nt: TGTGCCAGCAGGGAAGCCACAGGGACGTACGAGCAGTACTTC

d_call: TRBD1
clone_size: .
j_call: TRBJ2-1
v_call: TRBV2
cdr3_aa: CASTPPGQGAGEQFF
cdr3_nt: TGTGCCAGCACCCCCCCGGGACAGGGGGCTGGTGAGCAGTTCTTC

d_call: .
clone_size: .
j_call: TRBJ2-2
v_call: TRBV7-8
cdr3_aa: CASSLSGATGELFF
cdr3_nt: TGTGCCAGCAGCTTATCAGGGGCCACCGGGGAGCTGTTTTTT

d_call: .
clone_size: .
j_call: TRBJ1-2
v_call: TRBV5-4
cdr3_aa: CASSPSLGLTNYGYTF
cdr3_nt: TGTGCCAGCAGCCCAAGTCTGGGGTTGACAAACTATGGCTACACCTTC

d_call: TRBD1
clone_size: .
j_call: TRBJ2-5
v_call: TRBV7-9
cdr3_aa: CASNKQGAGSQETQYF
cdr3_nt: TGTGCCAGCAATAAACAGGGGGCAGGTTCTCAAGAGACCCAGTACTTC

d_call: .
clone_size: .
j_call: TRBJ2-3
v_call: TRBV14
cdr3_aa: CASSQDLSDTQYF
cdr3_nt: TGTGCCAGCAGCCAAGATTTGTCTGATACGCAGTATTTT

d_call: .
clone_size: .
j_call: TRBJ1-1
v_call: TRBV5-6
cdr3_aa: CASSSYFTLRGTEAFF
cdr3_nt: TGTGCCAGCAGCTCCTATTTTACATTACGTGGTACTGAAGCTTTCTTT

d_call: .
clone_size: few
j_call: TRBJ2-7
v_call: TRBV9
cdr3_aa: CASSVQGESYEQYF
cdr3_nt: TGTGCCAGCAGCGTACAGGGCGAGTCCTACGAGCAGTACTTC

d_call: TRBD2
clone_size: .
j_call: TRBJ2-1
v_call: TRBV5-1
cdr3_aa: CASSLAFTGRGNNEQFF
cdr3_nt: TGCGCCAGCAGCTTGGCCTTTACCGGGAGGGGGAACAATGAGCAGTTCTTC

d_call: .
clone_size: .
j_call: TRBJ2-7
v_call: TRBV2
cdr3_aa: CASSGQGRNEQYF
cdr3_nt: TGTGCCAGCAGTGGTCAGGGACGAAACGAGCAGTACTTC

d_call: .
clone_size: .
j_call: TRBJ1-2
v_call: TRBV4-3
cdr3_aa: CASSPPDRNYGYTF
cdr3_nt: TGCGCCAGCAGCCCCCCTGACAGGAACTATGGCTACACCTTC

d_call: .
clone_size: .
j_call: TRBJ2-3
v_call: TRBV11-3
cdr3_aa: CASSGRRGPDTQYF
cdr3_nt: TGTGCCAGCAGCGGACGGAGGGGCCCAGATACGCAGTATTTT

d_call: TRBD1
clone_size: .
j_call: TRBJ1-3
v_call: TRBV6-5
cdr3_aa: CASSYDTGGTGNTIYF
cdr3_nt: TGTGCCAGCAGTTACGATACAGGGGGCACTGGAAACACCATATATTTT

d_call: .
clone_size: .
j_call: TRBJ1-2
v_call: TRBV4-3
cdr3_aa: CASSHDGGFLGYTF
cdr3_nt: TGCGCCAGCAGCCATGACGGAGGGTTTCTTGGGTACACCTTC

d_call: TRBD2
clone_size: .
j_call: TRBJ2-7
v_call: TRBV30
cdr3_aa: CAWRVAGGLYEQYF
cdr3_nt: TGTGCCTGGAGAGTAGCGGGAGGACTCTACGAGCAGTACTTC

d_call: TRBD2
clone_size: .
j_call: TRBJ2-7
v_call: TRBV10-3
cdr3_aa: CAIRNSGTRGGEQYF
cdr3_nt: TGTGCCATCAGAAACTCCGGGACTAGGGGGGGGGAGCAGTACTTC

d_call: .
clone_size: once
j_call: TRBJ2-1
v_call: TRBV20-1
cdr3_aa: CSAPPVPRQFF
cdr3_nt: TGCAGTGCTCCCCCCGTGCCGCGACAGTTCTTC

d_call: TRBD1
clone_size: .
j_call: TRBJ2-7
v_call: TRBV18
cdr3_aa: CASSPATGGASLAEQYF
cdr3_nt: TGTGCCAGCTCACCAGCAACAGGGGGCGCCTCTTTAGCCGAGCAGTACTTC

d_call: .
clone_size: .
j_call: TRBJ2-7
v_call: TRBV30
cdr3_aa: CAWSEAEAYEQYF
cdr3_nt: TGTGCCTGGAGCGAGGCCGAGGCCTACGAGCAGTACTTC

d_call: .
clone_size: .
j_call: TRBJ2-1
v_call: TRBV6-4
cdr3_aa: CASSVERYNEQFF
cdr3_nt: TGTGCCAGCAGTGTGGAGAGGTACAATGAGCAGTTCTTC

d_call: .
clone_size: .
j_call: TRBJ1-4
v_call: TRBV19
cdr3_aa: CASSIRGGTNEKLFF
cdr3_nt: TGTGCCAGTAGTATCCGGGGAGGAACTAATGAAAAACTGTTTTTT

d_call: .
clone_size: .
j_call: TRBJ1-1
v_call: TRBV6-4
cdr3_aa: CASSDDSLSTEAFF
cdr3_nt: TGTGCCAGCAGCGATGACTCATTATCCACTGAAGCTTTCTTT

d_call: .
clone_size: .
j_call: TRBJ2-5
v_call: TRBV28
cdr3_aa: CASSTPGGYETQYF
cdr3_nt: TGTGCCAGCAGTACACCAGGGGGGTACGAGACCCAGTACTTC